This T cell receptor (beta chain) was profiled in a study of CD4 T cells in relation to SARS-CoV-2 and coronaviruses. Study-level results: In around two thirds of donors, memory CD4+ clonotypes crossrecognized SARS-CoV-2 and at least one common cold coronavirus spike.

The unexposed donors gave CD4+ T cells in about 2011-2019, prior to COVID-19. CD4+ T cells were isolated from the cells after 10 days of culture. On days 3 and 7, cultures got half fresh IL-2 medium. Profiled with immunoSEQ multiplex PCR; TCRdb holds only in-frame clones, not every one. This table has 18,000 or so clones, roughly 81% appearing once. V gave up 4 bases and J gave up 2 bases, with 20 bases separating them. The CDR3 has 17 amino acids. Germline CDR1 KGHDR, CDR2 SFDVKD. Comments on this clone: Antigen: not known.

The receptor's source is a human donor in good health. V is TRBV24-1 and J is TRBJ2-7, with D perhaps matching TRBD1 (7 bases). Sequenced input: CD4+ T cells from PBMCs, cultured in vitro. The CDR3 is CATSEWTGGGLPYEQYF. The CDR3 coding sequence is TGTGCCACCAGTGAATGGACAGGAGGGGGCCTTCCCTACGAGCAGTACTTC.